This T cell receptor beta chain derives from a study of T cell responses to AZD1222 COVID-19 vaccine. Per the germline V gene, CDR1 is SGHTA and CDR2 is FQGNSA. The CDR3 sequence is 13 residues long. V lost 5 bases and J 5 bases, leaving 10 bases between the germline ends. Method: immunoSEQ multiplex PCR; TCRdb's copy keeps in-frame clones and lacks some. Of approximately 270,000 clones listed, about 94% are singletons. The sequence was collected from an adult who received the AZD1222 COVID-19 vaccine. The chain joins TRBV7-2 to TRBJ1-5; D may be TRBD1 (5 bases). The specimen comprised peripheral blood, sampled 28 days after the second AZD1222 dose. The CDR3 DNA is TGTGCCAGCAGCAATGCAGGGTATCAGCCCCAGCATTTT. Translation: CASSNAGYQPQHF. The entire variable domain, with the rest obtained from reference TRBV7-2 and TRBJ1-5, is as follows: GAGVSQSPSNKVTEKGKDVELRCDPISGHTALYWYRQSLGQGLEFLIYFQGNSAPDKSGLPSDRFSAERTGGSVSTLTIQRTQQEDSAVYLCASSNAGYQPQHFGDGTRLSIL.